Listed here are 19 T cell receptor beta chains from one sample, sequenced in a study of T cells in narcolepsy. Data came from immunoSEQ multiplex PCR; TCRdb stores just in-frame clones and leaves some out. The data show fewer than 40,000 clones, more than 80% seen once. Sequences were obtained from CD45RA- memory CD4+ T cells from PBMCs. These receptors came from a human donor with narcolepsy.

This clone was counted a few times. This sequence joins TRBV5-1 and TRBJ2-2, with a tentative D call TRBD1 (5 bases). V was trimmed by 4 bases and J by 1 base, leaving 11 bases between them. Germline V lookup: CDR1 SGHRS, CDR2 YFSETQ. The CDR3 covers 15 residues. CDR3 amino acids: CASSDTTGNTGELFF. The CDR3 DNA is TGCGCCAGCAGCGATACTACAGGGAACACCGGGGAGCTGTTTTTT.

With regard to this clone: One end of the junction is discordant with germline, which a read error may explain. The CDR3 protein is CAGSSAWGPGEQFF. The CDR3 DNA is TGTGCCGGCAGCTCAGCCTGGGGGCCAGGCGAGCAGTTCTTC. This chain links TRBV7-2 with TRBJ2-1, with a weak D call TRBD1 (6 bases). Germline CDR1 SGHTA, CDR2 FQGNSA. The CDR3 consists of 14 residues.

The chain couples TRBV7-9 to TRBJ2-5, with TRBD2 identical over 9 bases. Trimming took 7 bases from V and 7 from J; bases not matched to a gene: 10. Germline loops: CDR1 SEHNR, CDR2 FQNEAQ (reference sequence). There are 14 residues in the CDR3. The DNA of the CDR3 is TGTGCCAGCACGGAGCGGGGGGTGGCAGGGACCCAGTACTTC. Translating it yields CASTERGVAGTQYF. Based on the CDR3 plus reference TRBV7-9 and TRBJ2-5, the full variable domain is DTGVSQNPRHKITKRGQNVTFRCDPISEHNRLYWYRQTLGQGPEFLTYFQNEAQLEKSRLLSDRFSAERPKGSFSTLEIQRTEQGDSAMYLCASTERGVAGTQYFGPGTRLLVL.

The chain links TRBV5-1 to TRBJ2-2; 15 nucleotides align to TRBD2. Germline trimming cut 4 bases from V and 0 bases from J; bases unmatched to any gene: 7. The germline gives CDR1 SGHRS, CDR2 YFSETQ. The CDR3 has 19 amino acids. CDR3 coding DNA: TGCGCCAGCAGCGCCGAGGGGACTAGCGGGGGGACGAACACCGGGGAGCTGTTTTTT. It specifies CASSAEGTSGGTNTGELFF.

V and J are TRBV5-5 and TRBJ1-1; 7 positions match TRBD1. The CDR3 length is 15 residues. The V segment lost 4 bases and the J segment 0 bases; nucleotides outside the gene matches: 6. CDR1 and CDR2 (germline): SGHKS, YYEKEE (reference sequence). Here the CDR3 reads CASSPRQGVNTEAFF. CDR3 in DNA: TGTGCCAGCAGCCCACGACAGGGAGTGAACACTGAAGCTTTCTTT.

The gene calls are TRBV13 and TRBJ1-4; D is uncertain. This CDR3 region has 17 residues. V lost 0 bases and J 7 bases, leaving 18 bases between the germline ends. The germline V gene encodes CDR1 PRHDT and CDR2 FYEKMQ (reference sequence). CDR3 residues: CASSLGHRREGSEKLFF. The CDR3 DNA follows: TGTGCCAGCAGCTTAGGGCACCGGAGGGAGGGTTCTGAAAAACTGTTTTTT.

The CDR3 loop reads CASSVVDNPPNEQFF. CDR3 sequence (DNA): TGTGCCAGCAGCGTAGTTGACAATCCCCCGAATGAGCAGTTCTTC. This rearrangement joins TRBV9 to TRBJ2-1; D gene uncertain. The CDR3 runs 15 residues. V was shortened by 0 bases and J by 7 bases, with 14 bases between the two germline ends. From germline, CDR1 is SGDLS and CDR2 YYNGEE. Full variable domain (outside the CDR3, taken from reference TRBV9 and TRBJ2-1): DSGVTQTPKHLITATGQRVTLRCSPRSGDLSVYWYQQSLDQGLQFLIQYYNGEERAKGNILERFSAQQFPDLHSELNLSSLELGDSALYFCASSVVDNPPNEQFFGPGTRLTVL.

This rearrangement joins TRBV28 to TRBJ1-1, with D perhaps matching TRBD1 (6 bases). The V gene lost 2 bases and the J gene lost 0 bases, with 13 bases spanning the gap. Germline assignment: CDR1 MDHEN and CDR2 SYDVKM. The CDR3 is made up of 16 amino acids. DNA of the CDR3: TGTGCCAGCAGTTTAGAGGGGGGGATGATGAACACTGAAGCTTTCTTT. Amino acid sequence: CASSLEGGMMNTEAFF.

The genes are TRBV5-4 and TRBJ1-1, with TRBD1 as a possible D gene (6 bases). Trimming removed 3 bases at V and 5 bases at J, with 14 bases between. The CDR3 length is 14 residues. In germline, CDR1 is SGHNT, CDR2 YYREEE (reference sequence). CDR3 sequence (DNA): TGTGCCAGCAGCTCCTTTACAGGGAGAACTGAAGCTTTCTTT. Amino acids: CASSSFTGRTEAFF.

The chain employs TRBV28 and TRBJ1-1; 7 bases are a match to TRBD1. The CDR3 sequence is 14 residues long. Trimming took 5 bases from V and 3 from J; bases not matched to a gene: 6. The germline V gene has CDR1 MDHEN and CDR2 SYDVKM. CDR3 amino acids: CASSTQGRYTEAFF. The CDR3 bases are TGTGCCAGCAGTACACAGGGGCGCTACACTGAAGCTTTCTTT.

The CDR3 loop is CASSEAGGLDEKLFF. CDR3 bases: TGTGCCAGCAGTGAAGCCGGGGGATTGGATGAAAAACTGTTTTTT. The rearrangement uses TRBV25-1 and TRBJ1-4; weak D call: TRBD1 (5 bases). CDR1 and CDR2 from the germline V gene are MGHDK and SYGVNS. Trimming removed 2 bases from V and 6 bases from J, with 13 bases in between. The CDR3 is made up of 15 amino acids.

The genes are TRBV2 and TRBJ1-1; D call uncertain. V lost 2 bases, J lost 7 bases, and 11 bases lay in between. CDR1 is SNHLY and CDR2 is FYNNEI in the germline V gene. CDR3 length: 13 amino acids. The CDR3 protein is CASSENNLGEAFF. CDR3 in DNA: TGTGCCAGCAGTGAAAATAACCTAGGTGAAGCTTTCTTT.

This clone was observed a single time. The chain combines TRBV11-2 with TRBJ1-6; 8 nucleotides agree with TRBD1. This CDR3 contains 17 residues. V dropped 1 base and J dropped 7; count of bases not matched to a gene: 9. Germline lookup yields CDR1 SGHAT and CDR2 FQNNGV. DNA of the CDR3: TGTGCCAGCAGCTTAGCTTTACAGGGGGGACCCAATTCACCCCTCCACTTT. Protein sequence: CASSLALQGGPNSPLHF.

The chain joins TRBV27 to TRBJ1-1, with TRBD1 as a possible D gene (5 bases). Trimming cost V 3 bases and J 0 bases, with 8 bases left between them. There are 14 residues in the CDR3. Germline V gene data show CDR1 as MNHEY and CDR2 as SMNVEV (reference sequence). The CDR3 DNA sequence: TGTGCCAGCAGTTTCAGGGTGATGAACACTGAAGCTTTCTTT. Encoded protein: CASSFRVMNTEAFF.

The chain has TRBV14 and TRBJ1-1; TRBD1 matches 8 bases. The CDR3 has 14 residues. Germline CDR1 reads SGHDN; CDR2 reads FVKESK. V trimming: 4 bases; J trimming: 2 bases; junction bases outside the gene matches: 3. The DNA for the CDR3 is TGTGCCAGCAGCCGCGGGACAGGTAACACTGAAGCTTTCTTT. Translation gives CASSRGTGNTEAFF.

V gene TRBV28 combines with J gene TRBJ1-2; 7 bases agree with TRBD1. The CDR3 is made up of 16 amino acids. Per germline, CDR1 MDHEN and CDR2 SYDVKM. J lost 2 bases, V lost 2 bases, and 8 bases had no gene match. The CDR3 DNA reads TGTGCCAGCAGTTTAGGCAGGGGGTATCCCAACTATGGCTACACCTTC. It specifies CASSLGRGYPNYGYTF.

V usage is TRBV7-9 and J usage is TRBJ2-7; 8 bases match TRBD2. Trimming cost V 1 base and J 8 bases; bases outside gene matches: 10. The CDR3 extends over 15 amino acids. Germline loops: CDR1 SEHNR, CDR2 FQNEAQ (reference sequence). The CDR3 sequence: CASSLVPLRGGQQYF. The CDR3 nucleotides are TGTGCCAGCAGCTTAGTTCCCCTCCGCGGGGGGCAGCAGTACTTC.

The chain recombines TRBV30 with TRBJ1-3; a weak D match, TRBD1 (6 bases). The germline V gene has CDR1 GTSNPN and CDR2 SVGIG (reference sequence). Deletions cut 1 base from V and 0 bases from J, with 13 bases between. The CDR3 loop spans 16 amino acids. This chain's CDR3 is CAWSAGQMTSGNTIYF. CDR3 sequence (DNA): TGTGCCTGGAGTGCCGGACAGATGACCTCTGGAAACACCATATATTTT.

The gene calls are TRBV5-6 and TRBJ2-4; 8 bases align to TRBD1. With 0 bases clipped from V and 8 bases from J, the junction kept 4 bases outside the gene matches. The germline V gene encodes CDR1 SGHDT and CDR2 YYEEEE. This CDR3 contains 14 residues. The CDR3 DNA reads TGTGCCAGCAGCTTGGGACAGGGGAAACACATTCAGTACTTC. Translation gives CASSLGQGKHIQYF.